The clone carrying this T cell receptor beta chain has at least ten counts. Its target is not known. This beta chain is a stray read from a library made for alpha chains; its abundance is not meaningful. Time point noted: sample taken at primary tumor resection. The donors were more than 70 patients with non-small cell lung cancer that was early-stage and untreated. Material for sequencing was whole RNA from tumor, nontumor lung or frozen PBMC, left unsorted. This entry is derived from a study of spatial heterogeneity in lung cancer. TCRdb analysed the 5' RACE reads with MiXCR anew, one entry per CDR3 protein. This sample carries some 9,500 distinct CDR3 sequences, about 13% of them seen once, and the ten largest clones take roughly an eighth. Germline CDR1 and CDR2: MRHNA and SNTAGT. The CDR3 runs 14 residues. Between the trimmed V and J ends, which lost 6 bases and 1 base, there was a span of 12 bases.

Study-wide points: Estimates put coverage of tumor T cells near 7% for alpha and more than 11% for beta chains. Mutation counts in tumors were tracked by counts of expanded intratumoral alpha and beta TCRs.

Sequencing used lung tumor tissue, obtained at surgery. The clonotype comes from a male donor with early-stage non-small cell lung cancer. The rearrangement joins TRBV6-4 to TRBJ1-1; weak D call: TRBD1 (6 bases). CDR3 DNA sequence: TGTGCCAGCAGCCCAGGGGCGGCGAACACTGAAGCTTTCTTT. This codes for CASSPGAANTEAFF.